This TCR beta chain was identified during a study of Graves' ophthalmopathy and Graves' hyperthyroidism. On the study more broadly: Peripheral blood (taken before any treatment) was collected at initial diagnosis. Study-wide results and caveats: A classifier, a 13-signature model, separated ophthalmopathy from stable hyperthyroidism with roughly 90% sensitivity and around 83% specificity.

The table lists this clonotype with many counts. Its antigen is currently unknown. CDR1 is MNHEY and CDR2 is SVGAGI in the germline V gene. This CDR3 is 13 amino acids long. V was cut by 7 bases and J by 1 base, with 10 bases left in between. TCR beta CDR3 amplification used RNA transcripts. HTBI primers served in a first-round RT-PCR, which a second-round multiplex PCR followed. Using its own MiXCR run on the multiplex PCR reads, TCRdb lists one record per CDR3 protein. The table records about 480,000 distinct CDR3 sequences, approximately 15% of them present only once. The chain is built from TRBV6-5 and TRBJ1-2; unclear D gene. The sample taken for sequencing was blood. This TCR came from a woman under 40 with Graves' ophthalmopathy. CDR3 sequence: CASNQPGNYGYTF. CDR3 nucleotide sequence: TGTGCCAGCAATCAGCCCGGTAACTATGGCTACACCTTC.